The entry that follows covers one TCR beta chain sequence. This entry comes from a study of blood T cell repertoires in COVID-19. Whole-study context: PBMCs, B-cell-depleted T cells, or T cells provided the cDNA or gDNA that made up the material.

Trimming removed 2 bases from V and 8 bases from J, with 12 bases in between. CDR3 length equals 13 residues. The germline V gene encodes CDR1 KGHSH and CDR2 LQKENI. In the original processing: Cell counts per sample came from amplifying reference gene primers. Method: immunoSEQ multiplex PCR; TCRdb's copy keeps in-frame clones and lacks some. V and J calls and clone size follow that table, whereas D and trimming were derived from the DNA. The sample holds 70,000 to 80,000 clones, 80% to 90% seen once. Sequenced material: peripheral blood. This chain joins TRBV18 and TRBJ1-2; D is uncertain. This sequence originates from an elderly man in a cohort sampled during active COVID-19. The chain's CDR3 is CASSPIGGEGYTF. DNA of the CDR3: TGTGCCAGCTCACCAATCGGCGGAGAGGGCTACACCTTC.